The 21 T cell receptor beta chains below all came from one sample that was sequenced in a study of CXCR3-negative and CXCR3-positive naive CD8 T cells. The study made its TRB cDNA libraries by 5' RACE, adding UMI labels. TCRdb re-called the 5' RACE reads; every CDR3 protein appears as one record, without DNA. The sample includes under 85,000 distinct CDR3 sequences. The specimen was naive CXCR3- CD8+ T cells from blood. The subset here: CD45RO-CCR7+CD27+CD95- naive CD8+ T cells lacking CXCR3 (TNR3-). These receptors were collected from a human donor in good health. Some clones in this sample may be carry-over from other donors' samples.

The gene calls are TRBV29-1 and TRBJ2-1. CDR1 and CDR2 from the germline V gene are SQVTM and ANQGSEA. This CDR3 is built from 15 residues. CDR3 region: CSVRTAMSSYNEQFF.

J is TRBJ2-7 and V is TRBV29-1. CDR3 length: 11 residues. The germline CDR1 and CDR2 sequences are SQVTM and ANQGSEA. The CDR3 loop is CSGRSSYEQYF.

The chain recombines TRBV29-1 with TRBJ2-2; absent DNA, TCRdb's TRBD1 call cannot be checked. The CDR3 totals 14 residues. Germline CDR1 is SQVTM and CDR2 is ANQGSEA. CDR3 sequence: CSVPTGPNTGELFF.

The genes are TRBV19 and TRBJ2-3; the D call from TCRdb, TRBD1, cannot be confirmed without DNA. Germline V gives CDR1 LNHDA, CDR2 SQIVND (reference sequence). This CDR3 is 16 amino acids long. The CDR3 loop is CASSIWAGGPTDTQYF.

The chain carries TRBV10-2 and TRBJ2-1; with no DNA, the TCRdb D assignment of TRBD2 cannot be verified. The CDR3 runs to 13 residues. Germline assignment: CDR1 WSHSY and CDR2 SAAADI. CDR3 sequence reads: CASRLAGYNEQFF.

The rearrangement links TRBV6-6 to TRBJ2-2; TCRdb reports TRBD1, a call that lacks DNA to check it against. The germline CDR1 and CDR2 sequences are MNHNY and SVGAGI (reference sequence). The CDR3 covers 14 residues. CDR3 protein: CASSGTGDTGELFF.

V is TRBV7-9 and J is TRBJ2-1. CDR1 SEHNR and CDR2 FQNEAQ come from the germline V gene (reference sequence). The CDR3 runs to 11 residues. This CDR3 is CASSFNNEQFF.

V is TRBV15 and J is TRBJ2-2. From germline, CDR1 is LNHNV and CDR2 YYDKDF (reference sequence). The CDR3 is 14 amino acids. The CDR3 here is CATSDGDRTGELFF.

The chain combines TRBV4-3 with TRBJ2-1. The CDR3 spans 18 residues. CDR1 and CDR2 from the germline V gene are LGHNA and YSLEER. The CDR3 sequence is CASSQVSGYGSSYNEQFF.

The rearrangement joins TRBV7-8 to TRBJ2-7. The CDR3 loop spans 14 amino acids. In germline, CDR1 is SGHVS, CDR2 FQNEAQ. CDR3 sequence reads: CASSLAGDIYEQYF. Using reference TRBV7-8 and TRBJ2-7 for the parts outside the CDR3, the full variable domain is GAGVSQSPRYKVAKRGQDVALRCDPISGHVSLFWYQQALGQGPEFLTYFQNEAQLDKSGLPSDRFFAERPEGSVSTLKIQRTQQEDSAVYLCASSLAGDIYEQYFGPGTRLTVT.

The chain joins TRBV18 to TRBJ2-7; TCRdb designates TRBD2, a call that cannot be tested without DNA. CDR1 is KGHSH and CDR2 is LQKENI in the germline V gene. The CDR3 runs 14 residues. CDR3 sequence reads: CASSTGTLSYEQYF.

The V call is TRBV7-9, the J call TRBJ2-5; TCRdb returns TRBD1, unconfirmable since there is no DNA. Germline lookup yields CDR1 SEHNR and CDR2 FQNEAQ (reference sequence). The CDR3 extends over 14 amino acids. The CDR3 reads CASSPTGRGETQYF.

The chain uses TRBV6-5 and TRBJ2-5; lacking DNA, the TRBD1 call made by TCRdb goes unchecked. Germline values: CDR1 MNHEY, CDR2 SVGAGI. The CDR3 extends over 15 amino acids. The CDR3 protein is CASSYSAGSGETQYF.

The V gene is TRBV7-6, the J gene TRBJ1-1. Germline loops: CDR1 SGHVS, CDR2 FNYEAQ. The CDR3 has 15 residues. CDR3 loop: CASSSTYMGNTEAFF.

The V and J genes are TRBV29-1 and TRBJ2-3; TCRdb lists TRBD1, though no DNA is available to test this call. Germline lookup yields CDR1 SQVTM and CDR2 ANQGSEA. This CDR3 spans 14 amino acids. Here the CDR3 reads CSVWFLARGDTQYF.

The rearrangement uses TRBV27 and TRBJ2-1; TCRdb's D call, TRBD1, is unchecked because there is no DNA. Germline values: CDR1 MNHEY, CDR2 SMNVEV (reference sequence). The CDR3 totals 16 residues. The CDR3 spells CASSLSGTGIVNEQFF.

The chain uses TRBV20-1 and TRBJ2-1; TCRdb reports TRBD2, a call that lacks DNA to check it against. This CDR3 region has 14 residues. CDR1 is DFQATT and CDR2 is SNEGSKA in the germline V gene (reference sequence). This chain's CDR3 is CSVGDGSGVNEQFF.

CDR3: CASSSGTGTSYEQYF. The chain combines TRBV7-6 with TRBJ2-7; the TCRdb call, TRBD1, lacks DNA for checking. CDR3 length equals 15 residues. Germline CDR1 and CDR2: SGHVS and FNYEAQ.

The V and J genes are TRBV11-3 and TRBJ1-2; TCRdb returns TRBD1, unconfirmable since there is no DNA. CDR3 length: 13 amino acids. Germline V CDR1 and CDR2: SGHNT, YENEEA. CDR3: CASSLRQTYGYTF.

The chain links TRBV21-1 to TRBJ2-7; the TRBD2 assignment by TCRdb is unverifiable without DNA. TRBV21-1 is given as a pseudogene. The CDR3 consists of 18 residues. CDR3 sequence reads: CASSKKAWTSGRAYEQYF.

This sequence joins TRBV29-1 and TRBJ2-7; absent DNA, TCRdb's TRBD2 call cannot be checked. Germline CDR1 is SQVTM and CDR2 is ANQGSEA. The CDR3 is 17 residues long. CDR3 in amino acids: CSVEGTSGTHSSYEQYF.